This T cell receptor (beta chain) derives from a study of cytomegalovirus exposure and HLA in healthy donors. Overall study context: Earlier, 150 million to 200 million T cells were analyzed, and fewer than 120 million unique TCR beta sequences were found among them.

This CDR3 is built from 13 residues. The V end lost 5 bases, the J end lost 1 base, and 8 bases lay between the germline ends. Germline assignment: CDR1 MGHDK and CDR2 SYGVNS. General study results and limits: The study flagged 150 to 200 TCR beta chains as cytomegalovirus-associated. Both high specificity and high sensitivity reportedly marked the classifier's diagnosis of cytomegalovirus status. Sequencing likely generated an artifact that appeared as a cluster of highly shared sequence variants.

The PCR contained 60 Vbeta and 13 Jbeta primers. Clones were read by immunoSEQ multiplex PCR, and TCRdb kept only the in-frame ones, dropping some. The sample lists approximately 150,000 clones, around four fifths occurring once. For this clone: Its specificity is unknown.

The sequenced sample consisted of PBMCs. The chain employs TRBV25-1 and TRBJ1-1; D call uncertain. This receptor was taken from a male donor in good health and CMV-seronegative. As DNA, the CDR3 is TGTGCCAGCAGTCTGGAGAGGAACACTGAAGCTTTCTTT. Protein product: CASSLERNTEAFF. The whole variable domain, filled in from reference TRBV25-1 and TRBJ1-1, reads EADIYQTPRYLVIGTGKKITLECSQTMGHDKMYWYQQDPGMELHLIHYSYGVNSTEKGDLSSESTVSRIRTEHFPLTLESARPSHTSQYLCASSLERNTEAFFGQGTRLTVV.